Each of the 21 T cell receptor beta chains below was sequenced from the same sample in a study of blood T cell repertoires in COVID-19. The protocol was immunoSEQ multiplex PCR, while the TCRdb copy is restricted to in-frame clones and leaves out a portion. In the table there are about 380,000 clones, 88% of which are singletons. The sample taken for sequencing was PBMCs or T cells enriched from blood (not recorded which). The receptor source for this set is a woman aged 18-30 years who had recovered from COVID-19.

The chain combines TRBV19 with TRBJ1-2, with D possibly TRBD1 on 6 matching bases. Germline assignment: CDR1 LNHDA and CDR2 SQIVND (reference sequence). V dropped 8 bases and J dropped 8 bases, with 24 bases sitting between them. The CDR3 has 15 amino acids. This CDR3 reads CASLAGAGPSRGYTF. The CDR3 bases are TGTGCCAGTTTGGCAGGGGCCGGGCCCAGTCGGGGCTACACCTTC.

The V gene is TRBV9, the J gene TRBJ2-7; D may be TRBD1 (5 bases). Germline V gene lookup returns CDR1 SGDLS and CDR2 YYNGEE. CDR3 size: 15 residues. The V and J ends lost 6 bases and 4 bases respectively, with 20 bases between them. The CDR3 is CASNQVGRDGYEQYF. CDR3 in DNA: TGTGCCAGCAACCAAGTGGGCAGGGATGGGTACGAGCAGTACTTC.

This chain connects TRBV5-1 to TRBJ1-2; D is unclear. CDR1 and CDR2 (germline): SGHRS, YFSETQ. Trimming removed 1 base from V and 4 bases from J, with 8 bases in between. The CDR3 is made up of 13 amino acids. The CDR3 DNA sequence: TGCGCCAGCAGCTTGACAGAGAGCTATGGCTACACCTTC. Its translation is CASSLTESYGYTF.

The chain links TRBV10-3 to TRBJ2-7; TRBD2 aligns across 10 bases. J was trimmed by 1 base and V by 6 bases; bases with no gene match: 6. There are 15 residues in the CDR3. Germline V lookup: CDR1 ENHRY, CDR2 SYGVKD. The CDR3 protein is CAIRASGGASYEQYF. The CDR3 DNA reads TGTGCCATCAGGGCTAGCGGGGGAGCTTCCTACGAGCAGTACTTC.

The gene calls are TRBV21-1 and TRBJ1-3. TRBV21-1 is shown as a pseudogene. CDR3 length equals 16 residues. CDR3 in DNA: TGTGCCAGCAGGCGGGACGGGGGGCTTAGCGGAAACACCATATATTTT. It translates to CASRRDGGLSGNTIYF.

The chain carries TRBV9 and TRBJ1-4, with TRBD1 as a possible D gene (6 bases). CDR3 length equals 14 residues. Germline CDR1 and CDR2: SGDLS and YYNGEE. Trimming pared 3 bases from V and 7 bases from J, leaving 13 bases between. The CDR3 nucleotides are TGTGCCAGCAGCGCCACAGGGACCAGTGAAAAACTGTTTTTT. The encoded protein is CASSATGTSEKLFF.

The chain is built from TRBV10-2 and TRBJ1-4; no reliable D call. CDR3 length: 15 amino acids. Germline CDR1 WSHSY, CDR2 SAAADI. V lost 0 bases, J lost 7 bases, and 12 bases lay in between. CDR3 nucleotides: TGCGCCAGCAGTGAGTCCTCCGACTTAAGTGAAAAACTGTTTTTT. It yields the protein CASSESSDLSEKLFF.

The genes are TRBV6-2 or TRBV6-3 and TRBJ2-7, with a tentative D call TRBD1 (5 bases). Trimming cost V 0 bases and J 4 bases, with 7 bases left between them. This CDR3 has 13 residues. Germline lookup yields CDR1 MNHEY and CDR2 SVGEGT. The DNA of the CDR3 is TGTGCCAGCAGTTACTCGGCAGGGTACGAGCAGTACTTC. This sequence encodes CASSYSAGYEQYF.

This chain links TRBV2 with TRBJ1-6; tentative D call: TRBD1 (5 bases). Germline CDR1 is SNHLY and CDR2 is FYNNEI. V was trimmed by 1 base and J by 1 base, leaving 11 bases between them. The length of the CDR3 is 17 residues. CDR3 sequence reads: CASSEEAGLSYNSPLHF. The CDR3 DNA reads TGTGCCAGCAGTGAAGAGGCAGGGCTGTCCTATAATTCACCCCTCCACTTT.

The V gene is TRBV29-1, the J gene TRBJ2-7, with TRBD1 matching over 8 bases. This CDR3 spans 13 amino acids. The J segment lost 5 bases and the V segment lost 4 bases, leaving 7 bases of the junction unmatched. Looked up from germline, CDR1 is SQVTM and CDR2 is ANQGSEA. CDR3 DNA sequence: TGCAGCGTTGCCGGACAGGGTTGGGACGAGCAGTACTTC. Translated, it gives CSVAGQGWDEQYF.

The chain employs TRBV27 and TRBJ2-7, with TRBD1 identical over 11 bases. J was trimmed by 4 bases and V by 4 bases; bases with no gene match: 12. The CDR3 length is 17 residues. Germline V CDR1 and CDR2: MNHEY, SMNVEV (reference sequence). CDR3 in DNA: TGTGCCAGCAGTTCCATGCCCGGACAGGGGGCGCGATACGAGCAGTACTTC. This sequence encodes CASSSMPGQGARYEQYF.

The CDR3 DNA sequence: TGTGCCTGGAGTGGCGGACTCAGGAATGAGCAGTTCTTC. Its protein product is CAWSGGLRNEQFF. The J gene is TRBJ2-1, the V gene TRBV30; perhaps TRBD2 as D (5 bases). Germline-derived CDR1 and CDR2 are GTSNPN and SVGIG (reference sequence). V was shortened by 1 base and J by 7 bases, with 11 bases between the two germline ends. The CDR3 spans 13 residues.

The chain employs TRBV3-1 (or the pseudogene TRBV3-2) and TRBJ1-2; 10 bases match TRBD1. This CDR3 contains 14 residues. Germline V lookup: CDR1 LGHDT, CDR2 YNNKEL (reference sequence). V shed 4 bases, J shed 7 bases, and the junction held 6 bases outside the gene matches. In DNA, the CDR3 is TGTGCCAGCAGCCTCGACAGGGGGCTGGTTGGCTACACCTTC. Protein: CASSLDRGLVGYTF.

The chain recombines TRBV3-1 (or the pseudogene TRBV3-2) with TRBJ1-2; 11 bases map to TRBD1. The germline gives CDR1 LGHDT, CDR2 YNNKEL (reference sequence). The CDR3 contains 14 residues. After removal of 5 bases from V and 6 bases from J, the junction contained 5 bases not matched to a gene. The CDR3: CASSFRTGGNGYTF. The CDR3 coding sequence is TGTGCCAGCAGCTTCCGGACAGGGGGCAATGGCTACACCTTC.

The chain links TRBV5-1 to TRBJ2-5, with a possible D match to TRBD2 (5 bases). V was clipped by 1 base and J by 5 bases, with 21 bases between them. CDR1 is SGHRS, CDR2 YFSETQ, per germline. This CDR3 spans 17 amino acids. In DNA form, the CDR3 reads TGCGCCAGCAGCTTGCCCCCGGGTAGCGCGAACGGGGAGACCCAGTACTTC. It is translated as CASSLPPGSANGETQYF.

The V and J genes are TRBV2 and TRBJ2-1, with TRBD2 identical over 8 bases. CDR1 SNHLY and CDR2 FYNNEI come from the germline V gene. The ends lost 3 bases at V and 4 bases at J; junction bases unmatched: 2. This CDR3 has 14 residues. CDR3 sequence: CASSDSGGYNEQFF. The CDR3 DNA reads as TGTGCCAGCAGTGACAGCGGGGGTTACAATGAGCAGTTCTTC.

The chain recombines TRBV2 with TRBJ2-3, with 8 bases lining up with TRBD1. After removal of 1 base from V and 13 bases from J, the junction contained 4 bases not matched to a gene. Germline CDR1 and CDR2: SNHLY and FYNNEI. The length of the CDR3 is 12 residues. CDR3 sequence (DNA): TGTGCCAGCAGTGAAGGATTGGGACAGGAGTATTTT. It codes for CASSEGLGQEYF.

The chain links TRBV6-5 to TRBJ2-2, with D possibly TRBD2 on 6 matching bases. CDR1 is MNHEY, CDR2 SVGAGI, per germline. The CDR3 has 14 amino acids. Trimming removed 11 bases at V and 0 bases at J, with 13 bases between. This CDR3 reads CAASRGTNTGELFF. DNA of the CDR3: TGTGCCGCCTCACGCGGGACGAACACCGGGGAGCTGTTTTTT.

The gene calls are TRBV28 and TRBJ1-6, with 7 bases matching TRBD1. Germline trimming cut 6 bases from V and 0 bases from J; bases unmatched to any gene: 2. There are 15 residues in the CDR3. Germline CDR1 MDHEN, CDR2 SYDVKM. CDR3 coding DNA: TGTGCCAGCAGGGGGGACAGCTCCTATAATTCACCCCTCCACTTT. It encodes CASRGDSSYNSPLHF.

The rearrangement uses TRBV5-8 and TRBJ2-1; 7 nucleotides align to TRBD2. CDR3 length: 17 residues. Looked up from germline, CDR1 is SGHTS and CDR2 is YDEGEE. The V and J ends lost 1 base and 7 bases, in that order; junction bases with no gene match: 14. CDR3 DNA sequence: TGTGCCAGCAGCTTGTTGCCTGTAGGGACTATCCCGAATGAGCAGTTCTTC. It specifies CASSLLPVGTIPNEQFF.

The V gene is TRBV18, the J gene TRBJ2-3; 8 bases line up with TRBD2. V lost 9 bases, J lost 3 bases, and 8 bases stayed unmatched. CDR3 length: 14 residues. Germline V CDR1 and CDR2: KGHSH, LQKENI. CDR3 nucleotide sequence: TGTGCCAGTGCAGGAACTAGCGGTACAGATACGCAGTATTTT. This translates into CASAGTSGTDTQYF.